The clone carrying this T cell receptor beta chain has ten or more counts. As yet, its antigen is unknown. The source of the sample is a study of T cells in Graves' hyperthyroidism and ophthalmopathy. Study information: Peripheral blood draws took place at initial diagnosis, ahead of any treatment.

Clinical symptoms, serum thyroxine and TRAb, thyroid ultrasound and orbital computed tomography were used for the diagnoses. General study findings and limits: Separation of ophthalmopathy from stable hyperthyroidism was achieved by a 13 V-J model.

RNA transcripts yielded amplified TCR beta CDR3 regions. An initial round of RT-PCR targeting the TCR CDR3 relied on the HTBI primer set. One entry per CDR3 protein, called by TCRdb with MiXCR from the multiplex PCR reads. The table has approximately 400,000 distinct CDR3 sequences, 19% seen once; the top ten hold around 3.4%. Specimen: blood. The TCR comes from a woman aged 18-29 years with Graves' hyperthyroidism.

For the CDR3, the DNA is TGCAGTGCTAGAGATCAGATCGAGACCCAGTACTTC. Residues: CSARDQIETQYF. The genes are TRBV20-1 and TRBJ2-5; D gene ambiguous. There are 12 residues in the CDR3. Trimming removed 0 bases from V and 5 bases from J, with 7 bases in between. Germline V lookup: CDR1 DFQATT, CDR2 SNEGSKA (reference sequence).